A selection of T cell receptor beta chains follows, all from one sample in a study of metastatic and nonmetastatic thyroid tumors. TCRdb re-analyzed the PCR reads using MiXCR. The sample yields roughly 4,000 clones, 35% to 45% seen once. Sequenced sample: tumor tissue. All receptors come from a female donor with papillary thyroid cancer or a benign thyroid nodule (not recorded which). Some clones in this sample may be carry-over from other donors' samples. CDR3s include the opening cysteine and the closing phenylalanine or tryptophan. D genes are given only for firm matches. Expanded clones get a size class; other rows say once, few or many, or leave the size out.

size	D	J	V	CDR3	DNA
once	-	TRBJ2-1	TRBV5-1	CASSLVGVSSYNEQFF	TGCGCCAGCAGCTTGGTCGGCGTAAGCTCCTACAATGAGCAGTTCTTC
-	-	TRBJ1-6	TRBV6-1	CASKSGSNYNSPLHF	TGTGCCAGCAAATCGGGAAGTAACTATAATTCACCCCTCCACTTT
-	TRBD2	TRBJ2-3	TRBV24-1	CAIGGGFQDTQYF	TGTGCCATAGGCGGGGGGTTTCAAGATACGCAGTATTTT
few	-	TRBJ2-7	TRBV10-3	CAISENAYYEQYF	TGTGCCATCAGTGAGAACGCTTACTACGAGCAGTACTTC
-	TRBD1	TRBJ1-2	TRBV6-4	CASSDSKGQGAINYGYTF	TGTGCCAGCAGTGACTCGAAGGGACAGGGGGCTATTAACTATGGCTACACCTTC
-	TRBD1	TRBJ2-5	TRBV5-1	CASSLAGTGTETQYF	TGCGCCAGCAGCTTGGCAGGGACAGGGACGGAGACCCAGTACTTC
few	-	TRBJ2-7	TRBV24-1	CATSDREVYEQYF	TGTGCCACCAGTGACAGGGAAGTCTACGAGCAGTACTTC
-	-	TRBJ2-2	TRBV20-1	CSASSTGTGELFF	TGCAGTGCTAGTTCCACTGGCACCGGGGAGCTGTTTTTT
few	-	TRBJ2-7	TRBV6-6	CASSYSGPPYEQYF	TGTGCCAGCAGTTACTCCGGGCCGCCCTACGAGCAGTACTTC
-	-	TRBJ1-6	TRBV5-1	CASSEGHSYNSPLHF	TGCGCCAGCAGCGAAGGACACTCCTATAATTCACCCCTCCACTTT
-	TRBD2	TRBJ2-7	TRBV20-1	CSAIPGLAVHEQYF	TGCAGTGCTATCCCGGGACTAGCGGTCCACGAGCAGTACTTC
-	-	TRBJ2-2	TRBV2	CASSYEEGGSPGELFF	TGTGCCAGCAGTTACGAGGAGGGGGGGTCCCCCGGGGAGCTGTTTTTT
-	-	TRBJ2-7	TRBV6-1	CASSVRDLYEQYF	TGTGCCAGCAGTGTACGGGACCTCTACGAGCAGTACTTC